These 24 T cell receptor beta chains came from one sample sequenced in a study of shared clonotypes between healthy human individuals. Produced via immunoSEQ multiplex PCR; TCRdb's table is partial and in-frame only. The sample includes around 700,000 clones, roughly nine tenths of them seen just once. Selected positively for CCR7 and CD45RO-negative, naive CD8 cells excluded terminally differentiated effector memory CD45RA+ cells. The sequencing input was naive CD8+ T cells sorted from blood. The receptors here all came from a man younger than 40 in good health.

The genes are TRBV28 and TRBJ1-5; D is unresolved. Trimming left V 7 bases short and J 1 base short, with 14 bases between. The CDR3 consists of 15 residues. Germline V gene data show CDR1 as MDHEN and CDR2 as SYDVKM. The CDR3 coding sequence is TGTGCCAGCAAGGAGGGCGTTCTCAGCAATCAGCCCCAGCATTTT. It yields the protein CASKEGVLSNQPQHF.

The J gene is TRBJ2-5, the V gene TRBV7-9; D remains unclear. Trimming cost V 1 base and J 1 base, with 10 bases left between them. CDR1 is SEHNR, CDR2 FQNEAQ, per germline (reference sequence). This CDR3 spans 15 amino acids. CDR3 DNA: TGTGCCAGCAGCTTAGGGGTTGGTATCCAAGAGACCCAGTACTTC. Protein sequence: CASSLGVGIQETQYF.

The gene calls are TRBV7-9 and TRBJ1-1; D gene unclear. The germline V gene has CDR1 SEHNR and CDR2 FQNEAQ (reference sequence). Between the trimmed V and J ends, which lost 4 bases and 2 bases, there was a span of 11 bases. The CDR3 runs 14 residues. CDR3 in DNA: TGTGCCAGCAGCTCACCTCAAATCAACACTGAAGCTTTCTTT. Encoded protein: CASSSPQINTEAFF.

The chain carries TRBV29-1 and TRBJ2-1; D unclear. The CDR3 has 11 residues. The germline CDR1 and CDR2 sequences are SQVTM and ANQGSEA. Trimming removed 5 bases from V and 4 bases from J, with 6 bases in between. In DNA, the CDR3 is TGCAGCGTTCGCAGGTACAATGAGCAGTTCTTC. Translated: CSVRRYNEQFF.

The V gene is TRBV9, the J gene TRBJ2-7; D possibly corresponds to TRBD1 (5 bases). This CDR3 region has 14 residues. Germline V gives CDR1 SGDLS, CDR2 YYNGEE. V gave up 0 bases and J gave up 5 bases, with 12 bases separating them. CDR3: CASSVGRGTDEQYF. In DNA form, the CDR3 reads TGTGCCAGCAGCGTAGGAAGGGGTACGGACGAGCAGTACTTC.

The rearrangement links TRBV14 to TRBJ2-1; 8 bases map to TRBD2. The V segment lost 0 bases and the J segment 1 base; nucleotides outside the gene matches: 8. Germline V gene lookup returns CDR1 SGHDN and CDR2 FVKESK. The CDR3 totals 18 residues. CDR3 residues: CASSQDRAGVGSYNEQFF. CDR3 bases: TGTGCCAGCAGCCAAGACAGAGCGGGAGTTGGGTCCTACAATGAGCAGTTCTTC.

Here the CDR3 reads CASSPDRDRGKTQYF. CDR3 DNA: TGTGCCAGCAGTCCGGACCGGGACAGGGGAAAGACCCAGTACTTC. This chain links TRBV28 with TRBJ2-5; 10 bases align to TRBD1. V lost 5 bases and J lost 6; bases outside the gene matches: 9. This CDR3 comprises 15 residues. Germline CDR1 reads MDHEN; CDR2 reads SYDVKM. The full variable domain, its missing parts supplied by reference TRBV28 and TRBJ2-5, is DVKVTQSSRYLVKRTGEKVFLECVQDMDHENMFWYRQDPGLGLRLIYFSYDVKMKEKGDIPEGYSVSREKKERFSLILESASTNQTSMYLCASSPDRDRGKTQYFGPGTRLLVL.

This rearrangement joins TRBV6-5 to TRBJ2-3; no reliable D call. CDR3 length equals 13 residues. Germline V CDR1 and CDR2: MNHEY, SVGAGI. V lost 2 bases and J 6 bases, leaving 9 bases between the germline ends. The CDR3, as DNA: TGTGCCAGCAGTTACATGGGGTACGATACGCAGTATTTT. Translating it yields CASSYMGYDTQYF.

The chain carries TRBV15 and TRBJ2-7; D unclear. The CDR3 has 12 residues. Trimming left V 3 bases short and J 1 base short, with 4 bases between. Looked up from germline, CDR1 is LNHNV and CDR2 is YYDKDF (reference sequence). In DNA, the CDR3 is TGTGCCACCAGCAGGTGGTCCTACGAGCAGTACTTC. This codes for CATSRWSYEQYF.

This clone was detected once. The chain has TRBV28 and TRBJ1-5; no reliable D call. The CDR3 extends over 15 amino acids. Trimming removed 1 base at V and 7 bases at J, with 14 bases between. The germline V gene has CDR1 MDHEN and CDR2 SYDVKM. The CDR3 is CASSLSGEVRQPQHF. The CDR3 DNA reads TGTGCCAGCAGTTTATCCGGGGAGGTACGACAGCCCCAGCATTTT.

The chain has TRBV28 and TRBJ2-7; D is unclear. The germline V gene encodes CDR1 MDHEN and CDR2 SYDVKM. The germline V and J ends were trimmed by 4 bases and 1 base, with 14 bases remaining between them. The CDR3 extends over 15 amino acids. The CDR3 sequence: CASSYLTASSYEQYF. CDR3 nucleotide sequence: TGTGCCAGCAGTTACCTAACAGCCAGTTCCTACGAGCAGTACTTC. The whole variable domain, remainder taken from reference TRBV28 and TRBJ2-7, is DVKVTQSSRYLVKRTGEKVFLECVQDMDHENMFWYRQDPGLGLRLIYFSYDVKMKEKGDIPEGYSVSREKKERFSLILESASTNQTSMYLCASSYLTASSYEQYFGPGTRLTVT.

In its sample, this clone was seen once. V and J are TRBV7-6 and TRBJ2-7; 11 bases fit TRBD2. V dropped 5 bases and J dropped 6; count of bases not matched to a gene: 6. This CDR3 has 14 amino acids. In germline, CDR1 is SGHVS, CDR2 FNYEAQ. The CDR3 DNA is TGTGCCAGCAGCCGACTAGCGGGGTCCGGCGAGCAGTACTTC. Its translation: CASSRLAGSGEQYF.

This clone was observed a single time. The chain has TRBV27 and TRBJ2-7, with D possibly being TRBD1 (6 bases). This CDR3 spans 16 amino acids. CDR1 is MNHEY and CDR2 is SMNVEV in the germline V gene (reference sequence). With 5 bases removed from V and 1 base from J, the gap between germline ends came to 18 bases. The CDR3 DNA follows: TGTGCCAGCAGTCTCTCGAGGGGGTTTGTTTCCTACGAGCAGTACTTC. Its protein product is CASSLSRGFVSYEQYF.

This rearrangement joins TRBV2 to TRBJ2-1, with 10 bases identical to TRBD2. J gave up 9 bases and V 2 bases, and 10 bases lay outside the gene matches. This CDR3 region has 16 residues. The V gene's germline CDR1 is SNHLY and CDR2 FYNNEI. The CDR3 loop reads CASSERSSGRATEQFF. CDR3 in DNA: TGTGCCAGCAGTGAAAGGTCGAGCGGGAGGGCCACTGAGCAGTTCTTC.

This rearrangement joins TRBV15 to TRBJ2-3, with a possible D match to TRBD1 (5 bases). Germline V gives CDR1 LNHNV, CDR2 YYDKDF (reference sequence). The CDR3 extends over 14 amino acids. V lost 6 bases and J 0 bases, leaving 10 bases between the germline ends. The chain's CDR3 is CATSPDMSTDTQYF. The CDR3 nucleotides are TGTGCCACCAGTCCGGACATGAGCACAGATACGCAGTATTTT.

The chain couples TRBV14 to TRBJ1-1; no clear D gene. Germline CDR1 SGHDN, CDR2 FVKESK. Trimming removed 4 bases from V and 1 base from J, with 1 base in between. This CDR3 comprises 11 residues. Here the CDR3 DNA reads TGTGCCAGCAGCCGGAACACTGAAGCTTTCTTT. This encodes CASSRNTEAFF.

The chain employs TRBV7-9 and TRBJ2-7; D unclear. Germline loops: CDR1 SEHNR, CDR2 FQNEAQ (reference sequence). V lost 5 bases, J lost 4 bases, and 12 bases lay in between. The CDR3 covers 13 residues. Written as DNA, the CDR3 is TGTGCCAGCAGCACCCCCGACGGTTACGAGCAGTACTTC. Translation: CASSTPDGYEQYF.

This chain's CDR3 is CASSLNSIRADTQYF. The CDR3 DNA is TGTGCCAGCAGCTTAAATAGTATTCGGGCGGATACGCAGTATTTT. The rearrangement links TRBV7-3 to TRBJ2-3; no clear D gene. Looked up from germline, CDR1 is SGHTA and CDR2 is FQGTGA. The CDR3 is 15 amino acids. V was clipped by 1 base and J by 6 bases, with 14 bases between them.

This chain joins TRBV27 and TRBJ2-6; D not resolved. The CDR3 contains 15 residues. The V and J ends lost 7 bases and 2 bases respectively, with 12 bases between them. Germline CDR1 and CDR2: MNHEY and SMNVEV (reference sequence). CDR3 bases: TGTGCCAGCACCCGCCGTTGGACTGGGGCCAACGTCCTGACTTTC. It is translated as CASTRRWTGANVLTF.

The chain recombines TRBV19 with TRBJ1-3; the D is unclear. V was pared by 3 bases and J by 0 bases, with 6 bases between. The CDR3 contains 14 residues. The germline V gene has CDR1 LNHDA and CDR2 SQIVND (reference sequence). CDR3: CASSMGTSGNTIYF. CDR3 bases: TGTGCCAGTAGTATGGGTACCTCTGGAAACACCATATATTTT.

This sequence joins TRBV5-1 and TRBJ1-5, with a tentative D call TRBD1 (5 bases). V lost 0 bases and J lost 0, with 7 bases in between. The germline CDR1 and CDR2 sequences are SGHRS and YFSETQ. The CDR3 covers 15 residues. The CDR3, as DNA: TGCGCCAGCAGCTTGGGTCAGGGTAGCAATCAGCCCCAGCATTTT. This sequence encodes CASSLGQGSNQPQHF.

V gene TRBV10-2 combines with J gene TRBJ2-1; 9 positions match TRBD2. Germline loops: CDR1 WSHSY, CDR2 SAAADI. The CDR3 covers 13 residues. J was trimmed by 5 bases and V by 8 bases; bases with no gene match: 4. The chain's CDR3 is CASGAGGNNEQFF. The DNA of the CDR3 is TGCGCCAGCGGAGCGGGAGGAAACAATGAGCAGTTCTTC.

J is TRBJ2-7 and V is TRBV4-1; D perhaps matches TRBD2 (10 bases). The CDR3 runs 18 residues. The V end lost 4 bases, the J end lost 3 bases, and 25 bases lay between the germline ends. CDR1 MGHRA and CDR2 YSYEKL come from the germline V gene. Here the CDR3 reads CASSLHTGGTSGIYEQYF. The CDR3, as DNA: TGCGCCAGCAGCCTACACACAGGGGGCACTAGCGGGATCTACGAGCAGTACTTC.

This clone was seen only once. This chain joins TRBV13 and TRBJ2-4; no firm D call. V was trimmed by 0 bases and J by 3 bases, leaving 12 bases between them. Germline CDR1 and CDR2: PRHDT and FYEKMQ (reference sequence). CDR3 size: 16 residues. The CDR3 loop is CASSLGPKRIKNIQYF. The CDR3 DNA follows: TGTGCCAGCAGCTTAGGGCCTAAGAGGATCAAAAACATTCAGTACTTC.